Below, 29 T cell receptor beta chains from the same sample are listed, as sequenced in a study of T-cell memory formation after mild COVID-19. TCRdb re-analysed the 5' RACE reads in MiXCR, keeping a single row per CDR3 protein. The top ten hold 2% to 2.5% of the sample, which has 200,000 to 250,000 distinct CDR3 sequences, 15% seen once. The sequenced sample consisted of PBMCs or a T cell subset sorted from them (not recorded which). The receptor set was obtained from an adult woman who had mild COVID-19 (a few samples of this study predate the infection). Cell type and time point are not known.

The table lists this clonotype with a few counts. The chain carries TRBV12-3 or TRBV12-4 and TRBJ2-7; a possible D gene is TRBD1 (7 bases). The CDR3 is made up of 14 amino acids. Trimming removed 4 bases at V and 1 base at J, with 11 bases between. The CDR3 protein is CASSSTGRSYEQYF. DNA for the CDR3: TGTGCCAGCAGTTCGACAGGGAGGTCCTACGAGCAGTACTTC.

CDR3 nucleotide sequence: TGCGCCAGCAGCCCCTTGGCTAGCGGGCCATCCGGGGAGACCCAGTACTTC. Protein sequence: CASSPLASGPSGETQYF. The chain has TRBV5-1 and TRBJ2-5, with TRBD2 identical over 8 bases. The junction had 16 bases not matched to a gene; V was cut back by 4 bases and J by 5 bases. Germline-derived CDR1 and CDR2 are SGHRS and YFSETQ. The CDR3 is 17 residues long.

This clonotype turned up a few times. CDR3 coding DNA: TGTGCCAGCTCACCACCCGCCGGTATGAACACTGAAGCTTTCTTT. This gives the protein CASSPPAGMNTEAFF. The chain links TRBV18 to TRBJ1-1, with D hard to call. Germline loops: CDR1 KGHSH, CDR2 LQKENI. CDR3 size: 15 residues. The V end lost 0 bases, the J end lost 0 bases, and 8 bases lay between the germline ends.

V is TRBV24-1 and J is TRBJ1-2; D is uncertain. Trimming left V 3 bases short and J 0 bases short, with 7 bases between. Germline CDR1 and CDR2: KGHDR and SFDVKD. The CDR3 runs 14 residues. DNA for the CDR3: TGTGCCACCAGTGATGTCGGCTCTAACTATGGCTACACCTTC. Translation: CATSDVGSNYGYTF.

V usage is TRBV6-6 and J usage is TRBJ2-7; 10 bases line up with TRBD1. Germline V gene data show CDR1 as MNHNY and CDR2 as SVGAGI (reference sequence). Losses at the gene ends were 7 bases for V and 0 bases for J; bases not matched to a gene: 9. The length of the CDR3 is 16 residues. Written as DNA, the CDR3 is TGTGCCAGCACCCCGGGACAGGGGTGGATCTCCTACGAGCAGTACTTC. Amino acids: CASTPGQGWISYEQYF.

This clonotype was seen a few times. This chain joins TRBV7-8 and TRBJ2-2; 15 bases are a match to TRBD2. From germline, CDR1 is SGHVS and CDR2 FQNEAQ. V was pared by 5 bases and J by 0 bases, with 19 bases of the junction left unmatched. CDR3 length: 23 residues. The CDR3 region is CASSPTELRRGLAGGANTGELFF. The CDR3 DNA reads as TGTGCCAGCAGCCCTACCGAACTCAGACGAGGACTAGCGGGAGGGGCGAACACCGGGGAGCTGTTTTTT.

The sample holds many counts of this clonotype. The chain is built from TRBV12-3 or TRBV12-4 and TRBJ2-2; tentatively, D is TRBD2 (6 bases). V was shortened by 10 bases and J by 4 bases, with 16 bases between the two germline ends. The CDR3 has 14 amino acids. The CDR3 DNA is TGTGCCACCCGGTCCAGGCGGGGCACCGGGGAGCTGTTTTTT. Its protein product is CATRSRRGTGELFF.

The V and J genes are TRBV6-2 or TRBV6-3 and TRBJ2-2; D unclear. Germline-derived CDR1 and CDR2 are MNHEY and SVGEGT. The CDR3 totals 14 residues. V was pared by 3 bases and J by 1 base, with 6 bases between. The CDR3, as DNA: TGTGCCAGCAGTTATCTAGAGAACACCGGGGAGCTGTTTTTT. This translates into CASSYLENTGELFF.

The table lists this clonotype with a few counts. The genes are TRBV6-5 and TRBJ2-3, with TRBD2 as a possible D gene (7 bases). V lost 6 bases to trimming and J lost 3 bases, with 16 bases between them. Germline assignment: CDR1 MNHEY and CDR2 SVGAGI. CDR3 length equals 15 residues. In nucleotides, the CDR3 is TGTGCCAGCAGGCGGAGAGGGGGGGTAACAGATACGCAGTATTTT. Amino acids: CASRRRGGVTDTQYF.

This chain links TRBV7-2 with TRBJ2-1; 9 bases match TRBD2. CDR1 and CDR2 from the germline V gene are SGHTA and FQGNSA. The junction had 16 bases not matched to a gene; V was cut back by 1 base and J by 6 bases. CDR3 length: 19 amino acids. CDR3 DNA: TGTGCCAGCAGCTTAGGGGCGACTAGCGGAAAGGGGGTTATCAATGAGCAGTTCTTC. It specifies CASSLGATSGKGVINEQFF.

The chain has TRBV11-3 and TRBJ2-1; D may be TRBD1 (7 bases). Between the trimmed V and J ends, which lost 7 bases and 10 bases, there was a span of 11 bases. The CDR3 consists of 11 residues. Per germline, CDR1 SGHNT and CDR2 YENEEA. The CDR3 here is CASNQGGEQFF. CDR3 DNA: TGTGCCAGCAACCAGGGGGGCGAGCAGTTCTTC.

This clonotype was picked up a small number of times. The chain uses TRBV10-3 and TRBJ2-3; D gene unclear. The V end was cut by 10 bases, the J end by 5 bases, with 22 bases between. Per the germline V gene, CDR1 is ENHRY and CDR2 is SYGVKD. This CDR3 is built from 15 residues. The CDR3 region has the DNA TGTGCCAACCAAATCCCACGACCCCAAAAAGATACGCAGTATTTT. This codes for CANQIPRPQKDTQYF.

The V and J genes are TRBV7-2 and TRBJ1-2; TRBD1 is a possible D gene (5 bases). V lost 5 bases and J lost 2, with 12 bases in between. This CDR3 contains 14 residues. CDR1 SGHTA and CDR2 FQGNSA come from the germline V gene. The CDR3 DNA reads TGTGCCAGCAGCCCGGGTGGGGGGAACTATGGCTACACCTTC. It codes for CASSPGGGNYGYTF.

This clonotype came up many times. The CDR3 spells CASSLVERSEQFF. DNA of the CDR3: TGTGCCAGCAGTTTAGTGGAGCGTTCTGAGCAGTTCTTC. The rearrangement joins TRBV12-3 or TRBV12-4 to TRBJ2-1, with no clear D. This CDR3 region has 13 residues. V lost 1 base, J lost 9 bases, and 10 bases lay in between.

This clonotype was counted between two and nine times. This chain uses TRBV5-1 with TRBJ1-2; the match to TRBD1 covers 8 bases. V lost 4 bases, J lost 2 bases, and 7 bases stayed unmatched. The CDR3 loop spans 15 amino acids. Germline CDR1 and CDR2: SGHRS and YFSETQ. This chain's CDR3 is CASSAGQGANYGYTF. The CDR3 region has the DNA TGCGCCAGCAGCGCGGGCCAGGGGGCCAACTATGGCTACACCTTC.

This clonotype was seen repeatedly, ten times or more. J is TRBJ1-1 and V is TRBV12-3 or TRBV12-4; perhaps TRBD1 as D (6 bases). The CDR3 is made up of 14 amino acids. V gave up 3 bases and J gave up 6 bases, with 14 bases separating them. In DNA form, the CDR3 reads TGTGCCAGCAGTTTCGGACAGCGGGGCGCTGAAGCTTTCTTT. Protein: CASSFGQRGAEAFF.

This clonotype has only a few counts. This sequence joins TRBV20-1 and TRBJ2-7; no definite D call. The V end lost 5 bases, the J end lost 0 bases, and 5 bases lay between the germline ends. The CDR3 loop spans 11 amino acids. CDR1 is DFQATT, CDR2 SNEGSKA, per germline (reference sequence). The CDR3 DNA follows: TGCAGTGCTCTATCCTCCTACGAGCAGTACTTC. Translated, it gives CSALSSYEQYF.

This clonotype was seen many times. The V and J genes are TRBV12-3 or TRBV12-4 and TRBJ2-3; D not resolved. This CDR3 is 15 amino acids long. With 4 bases removed from V and 3 bases from J, the gap between germline ends came to 14 bases. CDR3 coding DNA: TGTGCCAGCAGTTATAGCCCCTTCGGTACAGATACGCAGTATTTT. Protein sequence: CASSYSPFGTDTQYF.

The V and J genes are TRBV7-8 and TRBJ2-7; D might be TRBD1 (6 bases). Germline loops: CDR1 SGHVS, CDR2 FQNEAQ. The CDR3 is made up of 14 amino acids. With 3 bases removed from V and 3 bases from J, the gap between germline ends came to 12 bases. The CDR3 coding sequence is TGTGCCAGCAGCTTTCGGACAGTGGACTACGAGCAGTACTTC. It yields the protein CASSFRTVDYEQYF.

In its sample, this clonotype was seen a few times. The chain uses TRBV5-1 and TRBJ2-3; possibly TRBD2 for D (7 bases). The CDR3 is 17 amino acids. V was shortened by 2 bases and J by 3 bases, with 19 bases between the two germline ends. Germline V gene data show CDR1 as SGHRS and CDR2 as YFSETQ. The CDR3 DNA reads TGCGCCAGCAGCTTCAGCCCTTCGGGGGGCCTTACAGATACGCAGTATTTT. It specifies CASSFSPSGGLTDTQYF.

There are a few counts of this clonotype. The chain combines TRBV30 with TRBJ1-4; no definite D call. Germline V gives CDR1 GTSNPN, CDR2 SVGIG (reference sequence). The CDR3 has 12 residues. Trimming removed 4 bases at V and 7 bases at J, with 10 bases between. DNA for the CDR3: TGTGCCTGGACCTCCGGTAGTGAAAAACTGTTTTTT. Amino acid sequence: CAWTSGSEKLFF.

The chain employs TRBV20-1 and TRBJ1-1; TRBD1 matches at 7 bases. Trimming removed 5 bases from V and 6 bases from J; junction bases left unmatched: 15. There are 15 residues in the CDR3. Germline CDR1 is DFQATT and CDR2 is SNEGSKA (reference sequence). The CDR3 nucleotides read TGCAGTGCTCTTAGGTTACAGGGACAGCTTTCTGAAGCTTTCTTT. Its translation: CSALRLQGQLSEAFF.

In this sample, this clonotype turned up many times. The chain links TRBV2 to TRBJ1-2; D might be TRBD1 (5 bases). Germline V gene lookup returns CDR1 SNHLY and CDR2 FYNNEI. V lost 7 bases and J 6 bases, leaving 15 bases between the germline ends. CDR3 length equals 13 residues. CDR3 in DNA: TGTGCCAGCAACCGGGGCTTTACGGATGGCTACACCTTC. Its translation is CASNRGFTDGYTF.

The rearrangement links TRBV5-5 to TRBJ2-3, with 8 nucleotides matching TRBD2. Per germline, CDR1 SGHKS and CDR2 YYEKEE (reference sequence). Germline trimming cut 2 bases from V and 3 bases from J; bases unmatched to any gene: 5. This CDR3 has 15 residues. This CDR3 is CASSFEAGATDTQYF. CDR3 coding DNA: TGTGCCAGCAGCTTCGAAGCGGGGGCAACAGATACGCAGTATTTT.

This chain uses TRBV18 with TRBJ2-1, with 7 bases matching TRBD1. Germline V gives CDR1 KGHSH, CDR2 LQKENI. The CDR3 sequence is 12 residues long. V trimming: 6 bases; J trimming: 9 bases; junction bases outside the gene matches: 5. The CDR3 protein is CASSENRGEQFF. The CDR3 DNA is TGTGCCAGCTCGGAGAACAGGGGTGAGCAGTTCTTC.

A few counts support this clonotype. The rearrangement uses TRBV5-1 and TRBJ1-2; D possibly corresponds to TRBD1 (5 bases). Trimming took 4 bases from V and 1 from J, leaving 11 bases between them. This CDR3 spans 14 amino acids. Per germline, CDR1 SGHRS and CDR2 YFSETQ. CDR3: CASSPTAINYGYTF. In DNA, the CDR3 is TGCGCCAGCAGCCCGACAGCGATTAACTATGGCTACACCTTC.

The chain carries TRBV5-1 and TRBJ1-3; TRBD1 aligns across 9 bases. Germline V gives CDR1 SGHRS, CDR2 YFSETQ. This CDR3 comprises 15 residues. With 1 base clipped from V and 4 bases from J, the junction kept 3 bases outside the gene matches. In DNA, the CDR3 is TGCGCCAGCAGCTTGACAGGGGGCGACGGAAACACCATATATTTT. Amino acid sequence: CASSLTGGDGNTIYF.

The chain has TRBV12-3 or TRBV12-4 and TRBJ1-6; no firm D call. Trimming left V 4 bases short and J 4 bases short, with 5 bases between. The CDR3 is made up of 13 amino acids. The CDR3 is CASSSGYNSPLHF. CDR3 in DNA: TGTGCCAGCAGTTCCGGGTATAATTCACCCCTCCACTTT.

This chain uses TRBV4-1 with TRBJ2-7; D is possibly TRBD2 (6 bases). The CDR3 is 16 amino acids. The germline V and J ends were trimmed by 0 bases and 4 bases, with 16 bases remaining between them. The germline V gene encodes CDR1 MGHRA and CDR2 YSYEKL. The CDR3 loop reads CASSQEGNGEVYEQYF. The CDR3 DNA reads TGCGCCAGCAGCCAAGAGGGGAACGGGGAGGTGTACGAGCAGTACTTC.